Following are 20 T cell receptor beta chains from one sample sequenced in a study of PD-1 blockade in classical Hodgkin lymphoma. All the patients suffered relapse after autologous stem cell transplantation, and brentuximab vedotin exposure differed. Only in-frame clones appear in the TCRdb table, and some are missing; sequencing was by immunoSEQ multiplex PCR. The table lists roughly 15,000 clones, over 80% of them singletons, with approximately 37% in the top ten. Specimen: peripheral blood mononuclear cells (PBMCs), collected before the second cycle of nivolumab. These receptors were collected from a human donor with classical Hodgkin lymphoma.

The gene calls are TRBV6-4 and TRBJ2-2; TRBD1 aligns across 10 bases. CDR3 length equals 15 residues. Germline V gives CDR1 MRHNA, CDR2 SNTAGT. V lost 5 bases and J lost 3; bases outside the gene matches: 3. The CDR3 DNA reads TGTGCCAGCAGTACCGGGACAGGGGACACCGGGGAGCTGTTTTTT. This gives the protein CASSTGTGDTGELFF.

The chain joins TRBV4-1 to TRBJ2-5; D call uncertain. This CDR3 comprises 13 residues. The ends were cut back, 2 bases at V and 1 base at J, with 5 bases in the middle. CDR1 is MGHRA, CDR2 YSYEKL, per germline. This CDR3 reads CASSQRFQETQYF. For the CDR3, the DNA is TGCGCCAGCAGCCAACGCTTCCAAGAGACCCAGTACTTC.

The V gene is TRBV4-1, the J gene TRBJ1-2; 9 nucleotides agree with TRBD1. V dropped 8 bases and J dropped 6; count of bases not matched to a gene: 4. The CDR3 covers 12 residues. Germline CDR1 and CDR2: MGHRA and YSYEKL. DNA for the CDR3: TGCGCCAGCGGAACAGGGGGCCATGGCTACACCTTC. Residues: CASGTGGHGYTF.

The table lists this clone with a count of one. This sequence joins TRBV7-9 and TRBJ2-7; 13 bases are shared with TRBD2. Germline assignment: CDR1 SEHNR and CDR2 FQNEAQ (reference sequence). Trimming removed 5 bases from V and 2 bases from J; junction bases left unmatched: 3. The CDR3 consists of 15 residues. CDR3 protein: CASSKTSGRAYEQYF. DNA of the CDR3: TGTGCCAGCAGCAAAACTAGCGGGAGGGCCTACGAGCAGTACTTC.

The V gene is TRBV28, the J gene TRBJ2-3; 9 nucleotides align to TRBD1. V shed 7 bases, J shed 0 bases, and the junction held 5 bases outside the gene matches. CDR3 length: 15 amino acids. Per germline, CDR1 MDHEN and CDR2 SYDVKM. CDR3 amino acids: CASKNRGRSTDTQYF. The CDR3 nucleotides read TGTGCCAGCAAGAACAGGGGGCGAAGCACAGATACGCAGTATTTT.

The chain has TRBV6-5 and TRBJ2-7, with D possibly being TRBD1 or TRBD2 (5 bases each). Germline V gene lookup returns CDR1 MNHEY and CDR2 SVGAGI. Trimming cost V 4 bases and J 2 bases, with 12 bases left between them. This CDR3 has 14 residues. CDR3 sequence reads: CASSFQGPTYEQYF. CDR3 bases: TGTGCCAGCAGTTTTCAGGGACCGACCTACGAGCAGTACTTC.

This clone was picked up a small number of times. The J gene is TRBJ2-5, the V gene TRBV5-4, with 14 bases fitting TRBD2. Trimming cost V 4 bases and J 2 bases; bases outside gene matches: 10. The CDR3 runs 18 residues. Germline V lookup: CDR1 SGHNT, CDR2 YYREEE (reference sequence). The CDR3 spells CASSLRTSGGTHQETQYF. The CDR3 region has the DNA TGTGCCAGCAGCCTCCGGACTAGCGGGGGGACCCATCAAGAGACCCAGTACTTC.

The genes are TRBV5-1 and TRBJ1-4; 8 nucleotides match TRBD1. V gave up 1 base and J gave up 8 bases; unmatched junction bases: 4. Looked up from germline, CDR1 is SGHRS and CDR2 is YFSETQ. The CDR3 contains 14 residues. This CDR3 is CASSLTGGSEKLFF. The CDR3 DNA reads as TGCGCCAGCAGCTTGACAGGGGGAAGCGAAAAACTGTTTTTT.

V and J are TRBV19 and TRBJ1-4; 10 bases fit TRBD1. The CDR3 length is 15 residues. V was pared by 6 bases and J by 0 bases, with 1 base of the junction left unmatched. The germline gives CDR1 LNHDA, CDR2 SQIVND (reference sequence). CDR3 in DNA: TGTGCCAGTAGGACAGGGGGCGCAACTAATGAAAAACTGTTTTTT. Translated: CASRTGGATNEKLFF.

This sequence joins TRBV27 and TRBJ2-7; D is possibly TRBD1 (6 bases). V gave up 6 bases and J gave up 2 bases, with 20 bases separating them. CDR1 is MNHEY and CDR2 is SMNVEV in the germline V gene (reference sequence). The CDR3 length is 16 residues. The CDR3 sequence is CASSHLQGNEAYEQYF. CDR3 coding DNA: TGTGCCAGCAGCCACCTACAGGGAAACGAGGCCTACGAGCAGTACTTC.

This rearrangement joins TRBV10-1 to TRBJ2-3; tentatively, D is TRBD1 (6 bases). The CDR3 is 15 amino acids. Germline CDR1 reads WNHNN; CDR2 reads SYGVQD (reference sequence). Trimming shortened V by 0 bases and J by 4 bases, and 11 bases separated the two germline ends. The CDR3 spells CASSESFRGADTQYF. CDR3 DNA: TGCGCCAGCAGTGAGTCTTTCAGGGGAGCAGATACGCAGTATTTT.

This clone was seen a few times. V is TRBV27 and J is TRBJ2-7; TRBD2 matches at 12 bases. Germline V gene lookup returns CDR1 MNHEY and CDR2 SMNVEV (reference sequence). V shed 3 bases, J shed 7 bases, and the junction held 13 bases outside the gene matches. The CDR3 contains 17 residues. CDR3 sequence (DNA): TGTGCCAGCAGTTTTATCAGGACTAGCGGGACATCCGGGGAGCAGTACTTC. Its translation: CASSFIRTSGTSGEQYF.

This chain connects TRBV7-9 to TRBJ2-7; D unresolved. The CDR3 spans 11 residues. CDR1 is SEHNR, CDR2 FQNEAQ, per germline (reference sequence). The V gene lost 4 bases and the J gene lost 4 bases, with 5 bases spanning the gap. The CDR3 here is CASSSPYEQYF. CDR3 nucleotide sequence: TGTGCCAGCAGCTCCCCATACGAGCAGTACTTC.

This chain joins TRBV10-3 and TRBJ2-1; 9 nucleotides align to TRBD1. CDR1 is ENHRY, CDR2 SYGVKD, per germline. The CDR3 spans 15 residues. Trimming cost V 10 bases and J 9 bases; bases outside gene matches: 16. The CDR3 protein is CATTRREQGAAEQFF. CDR3 coding DNA: TGTGCCACCACAAGGAGGGAACAGGGGGCGGCTGAGCAGTTCTTC.

The chain combines TRBV4-2 with TRBJ2-2; no definite D call. V lost 1 base to trimming and J lost 0 bases, with 6 bases between them. CDR1 is LGHNA and CDR2 is YNFKEQ in the germline V gene. The CDR3 sequence is 15 residues long. The CDR3 protein is CASSQVNANTGELFF. DNA of the CDR3: TGTGCCAGCAGCCAAGTGAACGCGAACACCGGGGAGCTGTTTTTT.

The rearrangement uses TRBV27 and TRBJ2-1, with no clear D. This CDR3 contains 15 residues. Germline V gives CDR1 MNHEY, CDR2 SMNVEV (reference sequence). The V gene lost 7 bases and the J gene lost 0 bases, with 13 bases spanning the gap. The CDR3 reads CASTLFPSSYNEQFF. In nucleotides, the CDR3 is TGTGCCAGCACATTGTTCCCGAGCTCCTACAATGAGCAGTTCTTC.

CDR3 coding DNA: TGTGCCAGCTCACCAACGGGAAGGTTGGGGGCCAACGTCCTGACTTTC. Its protein is CASSPTGRLGANVLTF. V is TRBV18 and J is TRBJ2-6; TRBD2 might be the D (5 bases). The germline V gene has CDR1 KGHSH and CDR2 LQKENI. Between the trimmed V and J ends, which lost 2 bases and 4 bases, there was a span of 12 bases. There are 16 residues in the CDR3.

The chain has TRBV2 and TRBJ2-7; D is possibly TRBD2 (6 bases). Germline CDR1 and CDR2: SNHLY and FYNNEI. V was clipped by 2 bases and J by 0 bases, with 17 bases between them. The length of the CDR3 is 17 residues. CDR3 region: CASSEQVGRESSYEQYF. CDR3 nucleotide sequence: TGTGCCAGCAGTGAACAGGTTGGGCGGGAAAGCTCCTACGAGCAGTACTTC.

The rearrangement links TRBV28 to TRBJ2-1; D tentatively reads TRBD1 or TRBD2 (5 bases each). The germline CDR1 and CDR2 sequences are MDHEN and SYDVKM. The CDR3 covers 15 residues. V was cut by 8 bases and J by 3 bases, with 17 bases left in between. In DNA form, the CDR3 reads TGTGCCAGCGTTCCGGGACCCAGCTTCTACAATGAGCAGTTCTTC. This codes for CASVPGPSFYNEQFF.

The J gene is TRBJ1-5, the V gene TRBV27; the D gene is possibly TRBD1 (6 bases). This CDR3 spans 15 amino acids. Germline assignment: CDR1 MNHEY and CDR2 SMNVEV (reference sequence). V dropped 0 bases and J dropped 7 bases, with 13 bases sitting between them. The CDR3 loop is CASSLSHRGTQPQHF. The CDR3 DNA follows: TGTGCCAGCAGTTTATCCCATCGGGGGACACAGCCCCAGCATTTT.